This TCR beta chain stems from a study of somatic mutations in cytotoxic T cells in rheumatoid arthritis. Deletions cut 7 bases from V and 3 bases from J, with 18 bases between. In germline, CDR1 is MGHDK, CDR2 SYGVNS. The CDR3 consists of 15 residues. The protocol was immunoSEQ multiplex PCR, while the TCRdb copy is restricted to in-frame clones and leaves out a portion. The sample lists roughly 14,000 clones, under 80% occurring once. The study, taken as a whole, reports: Nobody had found out which antigens the expanded CD8+ clones targeted.

Turning to this clone: Its antigen is still unknown.

The receptor was derived from an adult with rheumatoid arthritis. This chain connects TRBV25-1 to TRBJ1-1; maybe TRBD1 (5 bases). Material for sequencing was CD8+ T cells sorted from blood. CDR3 coding DNA: TGTGCCAGCAACCTGAAGGGACCCTGGGACACTGAAGCTTTCTTT. Its protein product is CASNLKGPWDTEAFF.